The 29 T cell receptor beta chains reported below all come from one sample, sequenced in a study of blood T cell repertoires in COVID-19. Using immunoSEQ multiplex PCR, the repertoire was profiled, and TCRdb retains in-frame clones only, with some absent. This table has about 55,000 clones, about nine tenths appearing once. The sequenced material came from peripheral blood. These receptors all come from a man in his forties with COVID-19, enrolled during active disease.

The chain joins TRBV27 to TRBJ1-1; D gene uncertain. Germline V gene lookup returns CDR1 MNHEY and CDR2 SMNVEV (reference sequence). Trimming removed 6 bases from V and 0 bases from J, with 8 bases in between. The CDR3 is 13 residues long. In DNA form, the CDR3 reads TGTGCCAGCAGCCTCTATATGAACACTGAAGCTTTCTTT. Residues: CASSLYMNTEAFF.

The chain joins TRBV30 to TRBJ2-7; weak D call: TRBD2 (5 bases). Trimming removed 4 bases at V and 0 bases at J, with 19 bases between. Germline assignment: CDR1 GTSNPN and CDR2 SVGIG (reference sequence). This CDR3 has 16 amino acids. The CDR3 here is CAWMSVGLRGSYEQYF. The CDR3 DNA is TGTGCCTGGATGTCGGTAGGACTCCGGGGCTCCTACGAGCAGTACTTC.

This chain links TRBV27 with TRBJ2-1; TRBD2 matches 14 bases. Germline CDR1 is MNHEY and CDR2 is SMNVEV (reference sequence). This CDR3 region has 15 residues. Trimming at V came to 7 bases and at J to 7 bases, leaving 6 bases not matched to a gene. CDR3 loop: CASTPGTSGRNEQFF. CDR3 coding DNA: TGTGCCAGCACCCCCGGGACTAGCGGGAGAAATGAGCAGTTCTTC.

V gene TRBV11-2 combines with J gene TRBJ2-7; no clear D. The V and J ends lost 2 bases and 2 bases respectively, with 4 bases between them. Germline CDR1 reads SGHAT; CDR2 reads FQNNGV. The length of the CDR3 is 12 residues. CDR3 loop: CASSLQAYEQYF. The CDR3 DNA is TGTGCCAGCAGCTTACAGGCCTACGAGCAGTACTTC.

This CDR3 reads CASSLGGQGFSDTQYF. The CDR3, as DNA: TGTGCCAGCAGCTTAGGGGGACAGGGGTTTTCCGATACGCAGTATTTT. The chain recombines TRBV7-3 with TRBJ2-3; TRBD1 agrees at 10 bases. The CDR3 runs 16 residues. The germline CDR1 and CDR2 sequences are SGHTA and FQGTGA. Losses at the gene ends were 2 bases for V and 6 bases for J; bases not matched to a gene: 8.

The chain joins TRBV19 to TRBJ2-7; TRBD1 agrees at 9 bases. Germline values: CDR1 LNHDA, CDR2 SQIVND (reference sequence). This CDR3 spans 14 amino acids. The ends lost 6 bases at V and 4 bases at J; junction bases unmatched: 7. The CDR3 nucleotides are TGTGCCAGTAGCATGGACAGGGGTGGGTACGAGCAGTACTTC. This gives the protein CASSMDRGGYEQYF. Full variable domain (remainder filled in from reference TRBV19 and TRBJ2-7): DGGITQSPKYLFRKEGQNVTLSCEQNLNHDAMYWYRQDPGQGLRLIYYSQIVNDFQKGDIAEGYSVSREKKESFPLTVTSAQKNPTAFYLCASSMDRGGYEQYFGPGTRLTVT.

This rearrangement joins TRBV5-6 to TRBJ1-2; the D gene is possibly TRBD1 (5 bases). V was pared by 3 bases and J by 4 bases, with 19 bases between. Germline CDR1 and CDR2: SGHDT and YYEEEE. The CDR3 is 16 amino acids. The CDR3 here is CASSSLGGMESYGYTF. The DNA of the CDR3 is TGTGCCAGCAGCTCCCTCGGGGGGATGGAATCCTATGGCTACACCTTC.

This clone appeared a single time. The chain employs TRBV28 and TRBJ1-5; the D is unclear. This CDR3 is built from 11 residues. The ends were cut back, 6 bases at V and 8 bases at J, with 8 bases in the middle. Germline V gene data show CDR1 as MDHEN and CDR2 as SYDVKM. The CDR3 sequence: CASRSHEPQHF. The DNA for the CDR3 is TGTGCCAGCAGGTCCCATGAGCCCCAGCATTTT.

The chain employs TRBV9 and TRBJ2-5, with 8 bases fitting TRBD2. V shed 4 bases, J shed 4 bases, and the junction held 6 bases outside the gene matches. Looked up from germline, CDR1 is SGDLS and CDR2 is YYNGEE. CDR3 length equals 14 residues. CDR3 DNA: TGTGCCAGCAGCCCGGGGGGGGTAGGAGAGACCCAGTACTTC. Protein sequence: CASSPGGVGETQYF.

The CDR3 nucleotides read TGTGCCAGCACCCCGACTGACCTACGGGATACGCAGTATTTT. Its protein is CASTPTDLRDTQYF. This chain uses TRBV11-2 with TRBJ2-3; D call uncertain. Per the germline V gene, CDR1 is SGHAT and CDR2 is FQNNGV. Trimming cost V 7 bases and J 6 bases, with 17 bases left between them. There are 14 residues in the CDR3.

The gene calls are TRBV21-1 and TRBJ2-4; TRBD2, the table's D call, lacks a check against the DNA. TRBV21-1 is a known pseudogene. CDR3 length: 15 residues. CDR3 amino acids: CASTEAFSAKNIQYF. The CDR3 bases are TGTGCCAGCACCGAGGCCTTTTCGGCCAAAAACATTCAGTACTTC.

The V call is TRBV15, the J call TRBJ2-7, with TRBD1 identical over 11 bases. The V gene's germline CDR1 is LNHNV and CDR2 YYDKDF (reference sequence). V was clipped by 0 bases and J by 3 bases; unmatched bases: 7. The CDR3 length is 17 residues. The CDR3 bases are TGTGCCACCAGCAGAGATTTACCCGGGACAGGGGGCTACGAGCAGTACTTC. Protein product: CATSRDLPGTGGYEQYF.

The rearrangement uses TRBV25-1 and TRBJ2-1, with D tentatively TRBD2 (6 bases). Trimming pared 3 bases from V and 2 bases from J, leaving 14 bases between. Germline values: CDR1 MGHDK, CDR2 SYGVNS. The CDR3 is 16 amino acids. The CDR3 sequence is CASSDSSGPTYNEQFF. In DNA, the CDR3 is TGTGCCAGCAGTGATTCGAGCGGGCCTACCTACAATGAGCAGTTCTTC.

This chain connects TRBV5-1 to TRBJ1-6; D ambiguous. Germline V lookup: CDR1 SGHRS, CDR2 YFSETQ. The CDR3 contains 13 residues. V lost 4 bases to trimming and J lost 7 bases, with 9 bases between them. In nucleotides, the CDR3 is TGCGCCAGCAGCCCTACTGAGAATTCACCCCTCCACTTT. Translated, it gives CASSPTENSPLHF.

The V and J genes are TRBV19 and TRBJ2-1; 8 nucleotides match TRBD2. CDR1 and CDR2 from the germline V gene are LNHDA and SQIVND (reference sequence). The CDR3 runs 14 residues. Trimming removed 10 bases from V and 1 base from J; junction bases left unmatched: 6. This chain's CDR3 is CATDSGTSYNEQFF. Written as DNA, the CDR3 is TGTGCCACCGATAGCGGGACGTCCTACAATGAGCAGTTCTTC.

The rearrangement joins TRBV3-1 (or the pseudogene TRBV3-2) to TRBJ1-2; the match to TRBD1 covers 7 bases. The CDR3 length is 14 residues. Germline CDR1 LGHDT, CDR2 YNNKEL (reference sequence). J was trimmed by 10 bases and V by 3 bases; bases with no gene match: 11. The CDR3 loop is CASSHRGPGGDYTF. Here the CDR3 DNA reads TGTGCCAGCAGCCATCGCGGGCCAGGGGGAGACTACACCTTC.

This clone was recorded a few times. This sequence joins TRBV2 and TRBJ2-2; the match to TRBD2 covers 15 bases. The CDR3 loop spans 17 amino acids. After removal of 6 bases from V and 7 bases from J, the junction contained 9 bases not matched to a gene. Germline CDR1 is SNHLY and CDR2 is FYNNEI. CDR3 amino acids: CASRDPGTSGRNGELFF. In DNA form, the CDR3 reads TGTGCCAGCAGGGACCCCGGGACTAGCGGGAGGAACGGGGAGCTGTTTTTT.

The chain employs TRBV20-1 and TRBJ2-5; D is undetermined. V was clipped by 3 bases and J by 0 bases, with 5 bases between them. The germline gives CDR1 DFQATT, CDR2 SNEGSKA (reference sequence). The CDR3 loop spans 12 amino acids. The CDR3 spells CSASVNQETQYF. CDR3 nucleotides: TGCAGTGCTAGTGTAAACCAAGAGACCCAGTACTTC.

V is TRBV5-1 and J is TRBJ1-2, with D unclear. Per the germline V gene, CDR1 is SGHRS and CDR2 is YFSETQ. This CDR3 is 14 amino acids long. Trimming pared 0 bases from V and 4 bases from J, leaving 10 bases between. CDR3 sequence reads: CASSLGPSGYGYTF. CDR3 nucleotides: TGCGCCAGCAGCTTGGGTCCCTCAGGCTATGGCTACACCTTC.

The genes are TRBV24-1 and TRBJ1-2; 9 bases fit TRBD1. The V gene's germline CDR1 is KGHDR and CDR2 SFDVKD. The CDR3 covers 15 residues. J was trimmed by 4 bases and V by 3 bases; bases with no gene match: 5. CDR3 region: CATSDRTGGGYGYTF. CDR3 nucleotide sequence: TGTGCCACCAGTGATAGAACAGGGGGCGGCTATGGCTACACCTTC.

The V call is TRBV19, the J call TRBJ2-1, with TRBD2 identical over 11 bases. The CDR3 spans 16 residues. V dropped 4 bases and J dropped 7; count of bases not matched to a gene: 9. The germline V gene encodes CDR1 LNHDA and CDR2 SQIVND (reference sequence). The CDR3 coding sequence is TGTGCCAGTAGTAAACCCACTAGCGGGAGTTTAAATGAGCAGTTCTTC. Protein: CASSKPTSGSLNEQFF.

The chain links TRBV5-1 to TRBJ2-2; 11 bases are a match to TRBD2. This CDR3 is 16 amino acids long. The V and J ends lost 4 bases and 5 bases, in that order; junction bases with no gene match: 7. The germline CDR1 and CDR2 sequences are SGHRS and YFSETQ. The CDR3: CASSLSGRAGTGELFF. The DNA for the CDR3 is TGCGCCAGCAGCCTTAGCGGGAGGGCCGGGACCGGGGAGCTGTTTTTT.

This clone appeared a few times. The chain joins TRBV4-2 to TRBJ2-5; D not resolved. The ends were cut back, 5 bases at V and 4 bases at J, with 8 bases in the middle. CDR1 is LGHNA, CDR2 YNFKEQ, per germline. The CDR3 runs to 12 residues. CDR3 sequence (DNA): TGTGCCAGCAGCAACAGTGGAGAGACCCAGTACTTC. The encoded protein is CASSNSGETQYF.

The V gene is TRBV3-1 (or the pseudogene TRBV3-2), the J gene TRBJ1-1, with a tentative D call TRBD1 (6 bases). This CDR3 contains 14 residues. CDR1 is LGHDT and CDR2 is YNNKEL in the germline V gene (reference sequence). Trimming stripped 4 bases from V and 4 bases from J, with 13 bases between. As DNA, the CDR3 is TGTGCCAGCAGCCCTCAGGGGTTGAGCACTGAAGCTTTCTTT. Its translation: CASSPQGLSTEAFF.

The J gene is TRBJ1-1, the V gene TRBV6-5; 9 nucleotides line up with TRBD1. Losses at the gene ends were 7 bases for V and 2 bases for J; bases not matched to a gene: 5. Germline loops: CDR1 MNHEY, CDR2 SVGAGI. The CDR3 is 14 residues long. The CDR3: CASMTGGANTEAFF. The CDR3 region has the DNA TGTGCCAGCATGACAGGGGGTGCCAACACTGAAGCTTTCTTT.

This rearrangement joins TRBV19 to TRBJ2-1, with D perhaps TRBD1 (5 bases). Trimming left V 8 bases short and J 12 bases short, with 17 bases between. The CDR3 sequence is 12 residues long. Germline assignment: CDR1 LNHDA and CDR2 SQIVND (reference sequence). The CDR3 region is CASSLRTNAQFF. The CDR3, as DNA: TGTGCCAGTTCCCTTCGGACAAACGCGCAGTTCTTC.

This chain uses TRBV9 with TRBJ1-6, with TRBD1 matching over 11 bases. Trimming took 4 bases from V and 14 from J; bases not matched to a gene: 11. CDR3 length equals 15 residues. Germline CDR1 and CDR2: SGDLS and YYNGEE. CDR3 protein: CASSPLDRGPGALHF. In DNA, the CDR3 is TGTGCCAGCAGCCCCTTGGACAGGGGGCCCGGGGCCCTCCACTTT.

V gene TRBV6-2 or TRBV6-3 combines with J gene TRBJ2-1, with 7 bases lining up with TRBD2. CDR3 length equals 14 residues. V dropped 4 bases and J dropped 7; count of bases not matched to a gene: 7. The V gene's germline CDR1 is MNHEY and CDR2 SVGEGT. The CDR3 sequence: CASSSWDGGNEQFF. Here the CDR3 DNA reads TGTGCCAGCAGTTCCTGGGACGGGGGGAATGAGCAGTTCTTC.

The chain is built from TRBV11-2 and TRBJ1-2; no clear D. This CDR3 contains 13 residues. Trimming left V 2 bases short and J 8 bases short, with 12 bases between. Germline CDR1 and CDR2: SGHAT and FQNNGV. The CDR3 sequence is CASSLNGPGGYTF. CDR3 bases: TGTGCCAGCAGCTTAAATGGGCCAGGAGGCTACACCTTC.